This TCR beta chain comes out of a study of CD8+ T cells in alopecia areata. Across the whole study: The tofacitinib course ran for 6 to 18 months and was followed by 6 months off drug.

cDNA serving as the sequencing template came from extracted, reverse transcribed RNA. Clones were sequenced by immunoSEQ multiplex PCR, and TCRdb holds only the in-frame ones, with some missing. Of around 140,000 clones detected, roughly 50% appear once; the ten largest clones hold around 6.6%. Lesional scalp tissue (obtained by punch biopsy) and peripheral blood were collected from alopecia areata patients. General study points: Clarity of TCR sharing across patients fell short of that in mice, possibly HLA-related. Normal skin's resident alphabeta T cells are sequenced alongside lesional scalp T cells.

The CDR3 extends over 11 amino acids. The V and J ends lost 7 bases and 4 bases, in that order; junction bases with no gene match: 4. The V gene's germline CDR1 is SQVTM and CDR2 ANQGSEA. This clone was counted a few times. Its antigen is still unknown. The clonotype originates from a human donor with alopecia areata. The sample was CD4+ T cells sorted from blood, taken at week 0. The J gene is TRBJ2-7, the V gene TRBV29-1; 7 bases map to TRBD2. CDR3 protein: CSGGGSYEQYF. The CDR3 coding sequence is TGCAGCGGCGGGGGATCTTACGAGCAGTACTTC.